The present TCR beta chain was sequenced within a study of T cell changes during pregnancy in multiple sclerosis. Using immunoSEQ multiplex PCR, the repertoire was profiled, and TCRdb retains in-frame clones only, with some absent. The table shows around 35,000 clones, with over 90% occurring only once. From germline, CDR1 is SGHRS and CDR2 YFSETQ. This CDR3 region has 12 residues. This TCR came from a female donor in good health, enrolled as a control in a pregnancy study. This chain links TRBV5-1 with TRBJ2-5; D gene uncertain. The DNA matches TRBJ2-4 better at its end, which makes the J call doubtful. Sample: CD4+ T cells from peripheral blood mononuclear cells, taken in the third trimester of pregnancy. The CDR3 nucleotides are TGCGCCAGCAGCTCCCAGTTACCCATTCAGTACTTC. Translating gives CASSSQLPIQYF.